The 5 T cell receptor beta chains below were found in one sample sequenced in a study of T-cell memory formation after mild COVID-19. MiXCR was run by TCRdb on the 5' RACE reads, yielding one entry per CDR3 protein. The table lists some 120,000 distinct CDR3 sequences, more than 15% of them singletons, with roughly 5% in the top ten. What was sequenced was PBMCs or a T cell subset sorted from them (not recorded which). These receptors all stem from a man in his late teens or twenties who had mild COVID-19 (a few samples of this study predate the infection). Cell type and time point are not known.

The chain carries TRBV2 and TRBJ2-3; 7 bases agree with TRBD2. Trimming took 6 bases from V and 0 from J; bases not matched to a gene: 6. The CDR3 totals 15 residues. CDR1 is SNHLY and CDR2 is FYNNEI in the germline V gene. CDR3 amino acids: CASSELTSSTDTQYF. In DNA form, the CDR3 reads TGTGCCAGCAGCGAACTGACTAGCAGCACAGATACGCAGTATTTT.

This clonotype was seen only a few times. The rearrangement joins TRBV7-9 to TRBJ2-4, with 7 bases matching TRBD2. Germline V gene sequence: CDR1 SEHNR, CDR2 FQNEAQ (reference sequence). V lost 5 bases, J lost 6 bases, and 7 bases stayed unmatched. The CDR3 is made up of 14 amino acids. As DNA, the CDR3 is TGTGCCAGCAGCACCGGGGGGAGGAGAAACATTCAGTACTTC. Its translation is CASSTGGRRNIQYF.

This chain joins TRBV5-1 and TRBJ1-1, with TRBD1 identical over 9 bases. V gave up 0 bases and J gave up 7 bases; unmatched junction bases: 10. CDR3 length: 16 amino acids. Germline-derived CDR1 and CDR2 are SGHRS and YFSETQ. DNA for the CDR3: TGCGCCAGCAGCTTGGTAATGTCGGGACAGGGTCATGAAGCTTTCTTT. Its protein is CASSLVMSGQGHEAFF.

This clonotype was observed many times. This chain connects TRBV2 to TRBJ2-1, with 10 nucleotides matching TRBD2. This CDR3 contains 15 residues. Germline V gene lookup returns CDR1 SNHLY and CDR2 FYNNEI. V gave up 7 bases and J gave up 6 bases; unmatched junction bases: 9. CDR3 in amino acids: CASTRSGGPGNEQFF. The CDR3 DNA follows: TGTGCCAGCACACGTAGCGGGGGGCCGGGCAATGAGCAGTTCTTC.

The V and J genes are TRBV5-1 and TRBJ2-1, with D possibly matching TRBD1 (6 bases). Per germline, CDR1 SGHRS and CDR2 YFSETQ. There are 15 residues in the CDR3. V dropped 2 bases and J dropped 8 bases, with 17 bases sitting between them. The CDR3 loop is CASSFTRQEDYEQFF. CDR3 nucleotide sequence: TGCGCCAGCAGCTTCACAAGACAGGAGGACTATGAGCAGTTCTTC.